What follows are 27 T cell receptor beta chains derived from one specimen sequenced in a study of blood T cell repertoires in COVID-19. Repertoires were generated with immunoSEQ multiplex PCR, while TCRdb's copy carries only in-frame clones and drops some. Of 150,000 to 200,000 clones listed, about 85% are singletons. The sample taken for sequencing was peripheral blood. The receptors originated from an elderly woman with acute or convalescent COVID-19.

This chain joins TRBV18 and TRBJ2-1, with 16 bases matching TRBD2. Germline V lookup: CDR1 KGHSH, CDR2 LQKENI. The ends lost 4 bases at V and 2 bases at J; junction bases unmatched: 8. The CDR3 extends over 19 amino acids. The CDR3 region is CASSQPGLAGGRTYNEQFF. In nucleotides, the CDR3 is TGTGCCAGCTCACAACCGGGACTAGCGGGAGGGCGTACCTACAATGAGCAGTTCTTC.

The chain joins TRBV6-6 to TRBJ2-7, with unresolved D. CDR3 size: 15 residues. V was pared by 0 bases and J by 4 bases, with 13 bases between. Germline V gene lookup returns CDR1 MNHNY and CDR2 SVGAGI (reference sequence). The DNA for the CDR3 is TGTGCCAGCAGTTACTCTTCCGGCGGAGTTTACGAGCAGTACTTC. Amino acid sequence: CASSYSSGGVYEQYF.

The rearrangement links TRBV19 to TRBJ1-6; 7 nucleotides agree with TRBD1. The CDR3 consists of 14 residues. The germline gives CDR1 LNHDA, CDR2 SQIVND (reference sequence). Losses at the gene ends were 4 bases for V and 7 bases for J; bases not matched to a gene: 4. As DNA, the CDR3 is TGTGCCAGTAGTAGGGGACAGACGAATTCACCCCTCCACTTT. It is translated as CASSRGQTNSPLHF.

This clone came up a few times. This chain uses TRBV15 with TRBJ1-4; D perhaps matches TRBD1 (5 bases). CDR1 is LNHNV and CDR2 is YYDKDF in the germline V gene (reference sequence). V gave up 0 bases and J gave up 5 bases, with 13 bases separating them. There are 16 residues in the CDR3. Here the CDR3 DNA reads TGTGCCACCAGCAGAGATGGTGGGCAGGGCAATGAAAAACTGTTTTTT. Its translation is CATSRDGGQGNEKLFF.

The CDR3 is CASSLGGDYGYTF. CDR3 nucleotide sequence: TGTGCCAGCAGCTTGGGCGGGGACTATGGCTACACCTTC. V gene TRBV7-2 combines with J gene TRBJ1-2; D ambiguous. CDR1 and CDR2 (germline): SGHTA, FQGNSA. Trimming cost V 3 bases and J 3 bases, with 8 bases left between them. The CDR3 has 13 amino acids.

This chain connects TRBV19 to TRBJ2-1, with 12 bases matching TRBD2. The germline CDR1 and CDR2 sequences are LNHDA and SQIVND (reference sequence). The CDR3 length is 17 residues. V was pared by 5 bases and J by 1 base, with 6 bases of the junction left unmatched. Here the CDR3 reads CASSSRTSGTSYNEQFF. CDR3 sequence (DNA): TGTGCCAGTAGTTCCAGGACTAGCGGGACGTCCTACAATGAGCAGTTCTTC.

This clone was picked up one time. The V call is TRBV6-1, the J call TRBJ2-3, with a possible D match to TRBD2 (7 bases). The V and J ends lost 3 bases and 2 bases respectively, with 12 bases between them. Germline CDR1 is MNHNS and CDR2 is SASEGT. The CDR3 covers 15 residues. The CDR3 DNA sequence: TGTGCCAGCAGTGAGAGGGGGGGGGTCACAGATACGCAGTATTTT. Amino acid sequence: CASSERGGVTDTQYF.

The CDR3 DNA reads TGTGCCAGCTCCGGGACAGGACACAACTATGGCTACACCTTC. Translating gives CASSGTGHNYGYTF. This chain connects TRBV6-4 to TRBJ1-2, with TRBD1 matching over 8 bases. V was pared by 8 bases and J by 2 bases, with 7 bases of the junction left unmatched. Germline V lookup: CDR1 MRHNA, CDR2 SNTAGT. This CDR3 is built from 14 residues.

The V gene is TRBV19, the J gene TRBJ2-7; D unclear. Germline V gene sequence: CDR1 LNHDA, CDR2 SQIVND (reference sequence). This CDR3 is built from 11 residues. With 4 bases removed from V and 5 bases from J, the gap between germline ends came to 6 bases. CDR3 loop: CASSNINEQYF. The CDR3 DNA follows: TGTGCCAGTAGTAACATCAACGAGCAGTACTTC.

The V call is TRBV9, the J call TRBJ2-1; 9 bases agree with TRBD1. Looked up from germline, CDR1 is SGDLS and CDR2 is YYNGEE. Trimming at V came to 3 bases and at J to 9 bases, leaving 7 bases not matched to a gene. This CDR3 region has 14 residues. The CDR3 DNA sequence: TGTGCCAGCAGCGCGACAGGGGGAGGAGGTGAGCAGTTCTTC. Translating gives CASSATGGGGEQFF.

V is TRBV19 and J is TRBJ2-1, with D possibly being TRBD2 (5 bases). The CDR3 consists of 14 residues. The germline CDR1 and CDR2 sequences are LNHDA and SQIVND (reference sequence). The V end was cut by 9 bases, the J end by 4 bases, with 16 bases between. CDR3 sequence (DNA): TGTGCCAGCACGCGGACTGGGATTTACAATGAGCAGTTCTTC. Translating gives CASTRTGIYNEQFF.

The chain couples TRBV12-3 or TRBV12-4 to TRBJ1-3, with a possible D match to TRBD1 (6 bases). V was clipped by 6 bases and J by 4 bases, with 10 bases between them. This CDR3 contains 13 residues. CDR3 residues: CASSQGLGNTIYF. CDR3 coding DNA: TGTGCCAGCAGCCAGGGGCTGGGAAACACCATATATTTT.

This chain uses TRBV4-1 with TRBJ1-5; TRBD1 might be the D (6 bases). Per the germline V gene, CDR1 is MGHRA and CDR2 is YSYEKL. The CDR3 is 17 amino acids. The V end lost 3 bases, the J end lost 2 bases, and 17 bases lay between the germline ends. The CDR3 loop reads CASSHLFRGRGNQPQHF. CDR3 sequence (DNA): TGCGCCAGCAGCCATTTATTCAGGGGTAGGGGCAATCAGCCCCAGCATTTT.

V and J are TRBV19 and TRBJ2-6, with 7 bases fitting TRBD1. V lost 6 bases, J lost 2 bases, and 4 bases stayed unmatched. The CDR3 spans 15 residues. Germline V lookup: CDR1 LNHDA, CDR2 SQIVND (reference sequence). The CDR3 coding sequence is TGTGCCAGTAGGAACGACAGGGCTGGGGCCAACGTCCTGACTTTC. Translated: CASRNDRAGANVLTF.

CDR3 region: CASSETGGLNTEAFF. The CDR3 DNA reads TGCGCCAGCAGTGAAACAGGGGGCCTTAACACTGAAGCTTTCTTT. The chain combines TRBV10-1 with TRBJ1-1, with 9 positions matching TRBD1. The CDR3 covers 15 residues. Germline V gene lookup returns CDR1 WNHNN and CDR2 SYGVQD (reference sequence). The V segment lost 3 bases and the J segment 2 bases; nucleotides outside the gene matches: 4.

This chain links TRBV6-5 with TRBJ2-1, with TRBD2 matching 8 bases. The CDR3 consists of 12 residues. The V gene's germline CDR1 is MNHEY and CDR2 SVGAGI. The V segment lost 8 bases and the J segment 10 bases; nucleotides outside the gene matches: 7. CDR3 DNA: TGTGCCAGCTGTCGGCTAGCGGGCGAGCAGTTCTTC. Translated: CASCRLAGEQFF.

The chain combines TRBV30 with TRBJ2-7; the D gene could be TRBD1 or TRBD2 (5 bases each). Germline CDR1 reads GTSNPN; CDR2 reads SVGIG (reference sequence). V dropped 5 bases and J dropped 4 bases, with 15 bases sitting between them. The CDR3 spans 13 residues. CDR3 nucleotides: TGTGCCTGGGAGGGCCAGGGCGGATACGAGCAGTACTTC. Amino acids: CAWEGQGGYEQYF.

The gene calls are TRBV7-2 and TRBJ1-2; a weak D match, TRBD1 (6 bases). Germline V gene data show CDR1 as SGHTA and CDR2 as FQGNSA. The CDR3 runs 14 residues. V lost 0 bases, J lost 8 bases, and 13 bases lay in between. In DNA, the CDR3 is TGTGCCAGCAGCTTAGCCGGGCAGGGGAGCGGCTACACCTTC. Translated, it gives CASSLAGQGSGYTF.

As DNA, the CDR3 is TGTGCCAGCAGTGAGGGACCTAGCGGAGTGTCCTACAATGAGCAGTTCTTC. Translating gives CASSEGPSGVSYNEQFF. This chain joins TRBV6-1 and TRBJ2-1; 7 nucleotides match TRBD2. The CDR3 extends over 17 amino acids. Germline V CDR1 and CDR2: MNHNS, SASEGT. V lost 3 bases, J lost 1 base, and 9 bases stayed unmatched.

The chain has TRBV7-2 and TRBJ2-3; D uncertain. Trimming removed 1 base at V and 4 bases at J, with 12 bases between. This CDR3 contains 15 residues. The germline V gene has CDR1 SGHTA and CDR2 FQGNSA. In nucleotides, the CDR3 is TGTGCCAGCAGCTTAGTGTTGCTTGGAGCAGATACGCAGTATTTT. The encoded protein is CASSLVLLGADTQYF.

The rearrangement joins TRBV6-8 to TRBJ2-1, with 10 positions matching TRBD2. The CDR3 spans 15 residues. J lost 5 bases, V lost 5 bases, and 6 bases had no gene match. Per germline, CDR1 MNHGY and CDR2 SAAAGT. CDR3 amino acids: CASSPGLAMNNEQFF. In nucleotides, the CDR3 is TGTGCCAGCAGTCCGGGACTAGCGATGAACAATGAGCAGTTCTTC.

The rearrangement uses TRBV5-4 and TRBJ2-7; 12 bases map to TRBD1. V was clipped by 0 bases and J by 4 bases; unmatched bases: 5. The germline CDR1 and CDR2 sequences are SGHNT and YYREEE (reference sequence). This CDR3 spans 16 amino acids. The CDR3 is CASSLARGQGAYEQYF. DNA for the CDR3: TGTGCCAGCAGCTTGGCGCGGGGACAGGGGGCGTACGAGCAGTACTTC.

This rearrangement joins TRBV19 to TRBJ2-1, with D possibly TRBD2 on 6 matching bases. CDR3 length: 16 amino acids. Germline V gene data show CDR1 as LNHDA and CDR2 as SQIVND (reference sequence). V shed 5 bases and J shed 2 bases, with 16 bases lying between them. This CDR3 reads CASSFSGTLTYNEQFF. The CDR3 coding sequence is TGTGCCAGTAGTTTCTCCGGGACTCTTACCTACAATGAGCAGTTCTTC.

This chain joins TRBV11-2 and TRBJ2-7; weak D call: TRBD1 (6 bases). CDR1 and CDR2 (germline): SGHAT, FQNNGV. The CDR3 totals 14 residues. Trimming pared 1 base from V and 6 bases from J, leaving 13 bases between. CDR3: CASSLGQGPLEQYF. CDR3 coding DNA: TGTGCCAGCAGCTTAGGCCAGGGGCCCCTCGAGCAGTACTTC.

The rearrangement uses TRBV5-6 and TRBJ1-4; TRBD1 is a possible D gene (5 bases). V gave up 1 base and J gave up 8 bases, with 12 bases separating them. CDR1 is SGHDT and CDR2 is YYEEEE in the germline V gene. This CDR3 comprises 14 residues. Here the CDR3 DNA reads TGTGCCAGCAGCTTGAGTCAGGGTTTCGAAAAACTGTTTTTT. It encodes CASSLSQGFEKLFF.

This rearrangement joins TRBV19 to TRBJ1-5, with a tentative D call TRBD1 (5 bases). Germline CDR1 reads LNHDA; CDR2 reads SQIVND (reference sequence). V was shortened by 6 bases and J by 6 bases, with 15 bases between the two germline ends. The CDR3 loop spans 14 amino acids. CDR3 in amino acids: CASRPDIAGQPQHF. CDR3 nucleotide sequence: TGTGCCAGTAGACCGGACATCGCCGGTCAGCCCCAGCATTTT.

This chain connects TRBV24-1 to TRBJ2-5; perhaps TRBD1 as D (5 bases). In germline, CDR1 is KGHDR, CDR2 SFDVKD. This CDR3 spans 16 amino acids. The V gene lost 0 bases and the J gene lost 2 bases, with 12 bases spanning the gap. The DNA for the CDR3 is TGTGCCACCAGTGATTTGCAGCAGGGTATTCAAGAGACCCAGTACTTC. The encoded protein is CATSDLQQGIQETQYF.